Listed below are T cell receptor beta chains from one sample, sequenced in a study of T cells in localized non-small cell lung cancer. Assay: immunoSEQ multiplex PCR; the TCRdb copy retains only in-frame clones and omits some. The repertoire consists of 20,000 or so clones, with around 83% occurring once and the leading ten covering roughly 4%. Here the sequenced sample was peripheral blood, taken before any cancer treatment. The receptors shown here come from a man aged 40-75 years with stage I lung adenocarcinoma. Each CDR3 is given with its conserved first and last residue. The D gene is left open where the match is weak. Some rows mark clone size as missing; the rest say once, few, many or name a class of expanded clone.

size,D,V,J,DNA,CDR3
NA,NA,TRBV15,TRBJ1-2,TGTGCCACCAGCAGAGATGTGGCTGGAGGGGGCTACACCTTC,CATSRDVAGGGYTF
NA,NA,TRBV10-3,TRBJ1-2,TGTGCCATCAGTCCCCAAGTCAGCCAGAACTACAACTATGGCTACACCTTC,CAISPQVSQNYNYGYTF
NA,NA,TRBV7-9,TRBJ2-3,TGTGCCAGCAGCTCAACAGGGGGGGGCGGAGATACGCAGTATTTT,CASSSTGGGGDTQYF
few,NA,TRBV30,TRBJ1-5,TGTGCCTGGAGGGCTGGACAGATGAGCAATCAGCCCCAGCATTTT,CAWRAGQMSNQPQHF
few,TRBD1,TRBV29-1,TRBJ1-2,TGCAGCGTCGGGGGACAGAACTATGGCTACACCTTC,CSVGGQNYGYTF
NA,NA,TRBV27,TRBJ1-1,TGTGCCAGCAGTTTTGGCGAGAACACTGAAGCTTTCTTT,CASSFGENTEAFF
NA,NA,TRBV7-8,TRBJ2-5,TGTGCCAGCAGCTTAGAAATTAGGCAAGAGACCCAGTACTTC,CASSLEIRQETQYF
NA,NA,TRBV5-6,TRBJ2-2,TGTGCCAGCAGCTTGGTCGAAGGCACCGGGGAGCTGTTTTTT,CASSLVEGTGELFF
NA,TRBD1,TRBV6-5,TRBJ1-1,TGTGCCAGCAGTTACCATCACAGGGGGCCGAACACTGAAGCTTTCTTT,CASSYHHRGPNTEAFF
NA,NA,TRBV7-9,TRBJ1-1,TGTGCCAGCAGCTTGTCGGGATCCGACACTGAAGCTTTCTTT,CASSLSGSDTEAFF
NA,TRBD1,TRBV14,TRBJ1-2,TGTGCCAGCAGCCACTGGGACAGTTCGAACTATGGCTACACCTTC,CASSHWDSSNYGYTF
NA,NA,TRBV6-1,TRBJ1-1,TGTGCCAGCAGTGAGCCCCCAAGTGACGAAGCTTTCTTT,CASSEPPSDEAFF
NA,TRBD1,TRBV28,TRBJ2-7,TGTGCCAGCAGTTTGGGACAGGGACATAAGCAGTACTTC,CASSLGQGHKQYF
once,NA,TRBV6-1,TRBJ2-7,TGTGCCAGCAGTGAGTCCCAAGCCTACGAGCAGTACTTC,CASSESQAYEQYF
medium-sized,NA,TRBV6-5,TRBJ1-1,TGTGCCAGCAGGGCCCCAGGGAGCACTGAAGCTTTCTTT,CASRAPGSTEAFF
NA,TRBD1,TRBV7-9,TRBJ1-2,TGTGCCAGCAGCCAATCCGGGACAGGAAATCCCTATGGCTACACCTTC,CASSQSGTGNPYGYTF
NA,TRBD1,TRBV11-2,TRBJ2-1,TGTGCCAGCAGCCCTCGACAGGGAACCTACAATGAGCAGTTCTTC,CASSPRQGTYNEQFF
NA,TRBD1,TRBV7-2,TRBJ1-2,TGTGCCAGCAGCTACACCGGGACAGGGATCGGACATGGCTACACCTTC,CASSYTGTGIGHGYTF
few,NA,TRBV6-6,TRBJ1-5,TGTGCCAGCAGTCGCCAGACGAATAGCAATCAGCCCCAGCATTTT,CASSRQTNSNQPQHF
NA,TRBD1,TRBV5-1,TRBJ2-5,TGCGCCAGCAGCGGTGGACAGGGGGTTCAAGAGACCCAGTACTTC,CASSGGQGVQETQYF
NA,NA,TRBV5-1,TRBJ1-3,TGCGCCAGCAGCTTGGAACCCCGAAACACCATATATTTT,CASSLEPRNTIYF
NA,TRBD2,TRBV7-9,TRBJ2-1,TGTGCCAGCAGCGAAGGTAGCGGGGTCTCCTACAATGAGCAGTTCTTC,CASSEGSGVSYNEQFF
NA,NA,TRBV10-1,TRBJ2-2,TGCGCCAGCAGTGAGGATAGCGGTCGCGGGGAGCTGTTTTTT,CASSEDSGRGELFF
NA,NA,TRBV5-6,TRBJ2-5,TGTGCCAGCAGCTTGGGCTTTAGGCGAGAGACCCAGTACTTC,CASSLGFRRETQYF
NA,NA,TRBV5-1,TRBJ2-1,TGCGCCAGCAGCATCCACAATGAGCAGTTCTTC,CASSIHNEQFF
NA,TRBD2,TRBV4-1,TRBJ2-3,TGCGCCAGCAGCCAGCCCCTAGGGACTAGCAGCCGCACAGATACGCAGTATTTT,CASSQPLGTSSRTDTQYF
NA,NA,TRBV10-3,TRBJ2-2,TGTGCCATCAGTGAAGGGTACACCGGGGAGCTGTTTTTT,CAISEGYTGELFF
NA,TRBD2,TRBV10-3,TRBJ2-3,TGTGCCATCAGTTCTAGCGGGGAGCCCACAGATACGCAGTATTTT,CAISSSGEPTDTQYF
NA,NA,TRBV20-1,TRBJ2-6,TGCAGTGTCGCTGGGGCCAACGTCCTGACTTTC,CSVAGANVLTF
NA,NA,TRBV4-2,TRBJ2-3,TGTGCCAGCAGCCAAGATGGGGCCGTTGATACGCAGTATTTT,CASSQDGAVDTQYF
NA,NA,TRBV10-2,TRBJ2-7,TGCGCCAGCAGTGGTAGCTCCTACGAGCAGTACTTC,CASSGSSYEQYF
NA,TRBD1,TRBV2,TRBJ1-2,TGTGCCAGCAGTGACCGGACAGGGGGTAATGGCTACACCTTC,CASSDRTGGNGYTF
once,NA,TRBV25-1,TRBJ1-1,TGTGCCAGCAGTCCCTCATTAGGGAACACTGAAGCTTTCTTT,CASSPSLGNTEAFF
NA,NA,TRBV28,TRBJ2-7,TGTGCCTGCTCGCAGTTGAGCTCCTACGAGCAGTACTTC,CACSQLSSYEQYF
NA,NA,TRBV7-2,TRBJ1-2,TGTGCCAGCAGCTTAGTCGGGGCAGACGCTAACTATGGCTACACCTTC,CASSLVGADANYGYTF
NA,NA,TRBV5-6,TRBJ2-5,TGTGCCAGCAGCTTGAATAGCGGTGGGGAGGAGACCCAGTACTTC,CASSLNSGGEETQYF
once,TRBD2,TRBV7-3,TRBJ2-2,TGTGCCAGCAGCCCGATGGGGGGGAGCGGAGACACCGGGGAGCTGTTTTTT,CASSPMGGSGDTGELFF
NA,NA,TRBV30,TRBJ2-5,TGTGCCTGGACTAGGGGCGGGGTGGAGACCCAGTACTTC,CAWTRGGVETQYF
NA,NA,TRBV27,TRBJ1-1,TGTGCCAGCAGTTTATCCGGGCTAGGGACTGAAGCTTTCTTT,CASSLSGLGTEAFF
NA,TRBD2,TRBV7-6,TRBJ2-3,TGTGCCAGCAGCCCCCTCTTCGGACTAGGCACAGATACGCAGTATTTT,CASSPLFGLGTDTQYF
NA,NA,TRBV6-4,TRBJ2-7,TGTGCCAGCAGTGACTCCTCAATAAGGATGGATGATTACGAGCAGTACTTC,CASSDSSIRMDDYEQYF
NA,NA,TRBV27,TRBJ1-5,TGTGCCAGCAGTCTAAGTTATAGCAATCAGCCCCAGCATTTT,CASSLSYSNQPQHF
few,NA,TRBV7-9,TRBJ2-3,TGTGCCAGCAGCTGGGTCGAGGGGTTGGGCACAGATACGCAGTATTTT,CASSWVEGLGTDTQYF
once,NA,TRBV25-1,TRBJ1-6,TGTGCCAGCAGTGTCGGACAGAGGAATTCACCCCTCCACTTT,CASSVGQRNSPLHF
NA,NA,TRBV2,TRBJ1-6,TGTGCCAGCAGTATAAGGGGGGGACGGGATAATTCACCCCTCCACTTT,CASSIRGGRDNSPLHF
NA,NA,TRBV7-8,TRBJ1-2,TGTGCCAGCAGCTTTACCGAGGGCTATGGCTACACCTTC,CASSFTEGYGYTF
NA,NA,TRBV6-1,TRBJ1-4,TGTGCCAGCAGTGATACTATGGGGGGAGAGATTAATGAAAAACTGTTTTTT,CASSDTMGGEINEKLFF
NA,NA,TRBV28,TRBJ2-3,TGTGCCAGCAGTTCACTAGGACCCCGCACAGATACGCAGTATTTT,CASSSLGPRTDTQYF
once,TRBD1,TRBV11-1,TRBJ2-2,TGTGCCAGCAGCCGCGACAGGGGGCGGAACACCGGGGAGCTGTTTTTT,CASSRDRGRNTGELFF
NA,NA,TRBV10-3,TRBJ2-3,TGTGCCATCCGGACAGACACAGATACGCAGTATTTT,CAIRTDTDTQYF
NA,TRBD1,TRBV19,TRBJ2-5,TGTGCCAGTAGTATTGGGACAGCCCCTGGAGAGACCCAGTACTTC,CASSIGTAPGETQYF
NA,NA,TRBV12-2,TRBJ2-6,TGTGCAAGTCGCTTAACTCCTCAACACTCTGGGGCCAACGTCCTGACTTTC,CASRLTPQHSGANVLTF
NA,NA,TRBV6-6,TRBJ2-1,TGTGCCAGCAGCCTCGGGGGCCTCAATGAGCAGTTCTTC,CASSLGGLNEQFF
NA,TRBD1,TRBV7-2,TRBJ1-1,TGTGCCAGCAGCTTAGAACTAAGGGGGCCAACGCTGAACACTGAAGCTTTCTTT,CASSLELRGPTLNTEAFF
NA,TRBD2,TRBV6-1,TRBJ2-7,TGTGCCAGCAGTGATACGGGAGGGCCGTACGAGCAGTACTTC,CASSDTGGPYEQYF
NA,NA,TRBV18,TRBJ1-1,TGTGCCAGCTCAGTAACAGAGGGGCGAGAAGCTTTCTTT,CASSVTEGREAFF
NA,NA,TRBV4-1,TRBJ2-1,TGCGCCAGCAGCCAAGTTGACGCTCCGGGCAATGAGCAGTTCTTC,CASSQVDAPGNEQFF
few,TRBD1,TRBV15,TRBJ2-5,TGTGCCACCAGCAGAGATCTGGGGGCAGGGGGCAACCAAGAGACCCAGTACTTC,CATSRDLGAGGNQETQYF
NA,NA,TRBV25-1,TRBJ2-2,TGTGCCAGCAGTGAATCGAGACAGAACACCGGGGAGCTGTTTTTT,CASSESRQNTGELFF